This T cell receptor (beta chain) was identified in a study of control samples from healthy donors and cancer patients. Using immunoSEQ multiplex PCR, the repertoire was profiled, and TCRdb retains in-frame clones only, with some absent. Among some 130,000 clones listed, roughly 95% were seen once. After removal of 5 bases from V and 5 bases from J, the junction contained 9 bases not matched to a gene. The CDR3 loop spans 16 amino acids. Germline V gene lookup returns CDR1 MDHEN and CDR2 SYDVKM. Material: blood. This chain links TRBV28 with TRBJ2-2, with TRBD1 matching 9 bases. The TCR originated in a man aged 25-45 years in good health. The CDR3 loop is CASSPPGQGKTGELFF. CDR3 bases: TGTGCCAGCAGTCCCCCGGGACAGGGAAAAACCGGGGAGCTGTTTTTT.